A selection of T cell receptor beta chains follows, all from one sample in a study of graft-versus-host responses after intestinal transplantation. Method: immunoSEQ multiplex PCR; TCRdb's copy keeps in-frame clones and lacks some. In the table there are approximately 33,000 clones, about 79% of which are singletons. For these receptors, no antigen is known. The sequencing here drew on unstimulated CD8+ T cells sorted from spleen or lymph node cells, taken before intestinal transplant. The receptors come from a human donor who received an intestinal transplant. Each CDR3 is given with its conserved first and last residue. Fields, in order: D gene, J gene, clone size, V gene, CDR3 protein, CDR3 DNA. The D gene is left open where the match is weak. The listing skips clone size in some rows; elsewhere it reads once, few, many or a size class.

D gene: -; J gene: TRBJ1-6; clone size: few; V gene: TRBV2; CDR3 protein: CASSELESSYNSPLHF; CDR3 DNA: TGTGCCAGCAGTGAATTGGAGAGCTCCTATAATTCACCCCTCCACTTT
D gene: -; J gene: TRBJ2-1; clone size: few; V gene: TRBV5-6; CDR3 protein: CASRDAGFDEQFF; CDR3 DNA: TGTGCCAGCAGAGATGCAGGTTTCGATGAGCAGTTCTTC
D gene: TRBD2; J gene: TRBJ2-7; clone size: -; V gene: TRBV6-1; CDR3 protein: CASSEGWRTSGTYEQYF; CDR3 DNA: TGTGCCAGCAGTGAAGGTTGGCGGACTAGCGGTACCTACGAGCAGTACTTC
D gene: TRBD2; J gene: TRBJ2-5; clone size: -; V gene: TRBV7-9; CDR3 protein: CASSPGGRDETQYF; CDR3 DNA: TGTGCCAGCAGCCCGGGAGGGAGGGACGAGACCCAGTACTTC
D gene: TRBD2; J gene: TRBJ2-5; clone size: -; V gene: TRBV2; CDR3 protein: CASSDLAGYQETQYF; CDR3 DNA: TGTGCCAGCAGTGACTTAGCGGGGTACCAAGAGACCCAGTACTTC
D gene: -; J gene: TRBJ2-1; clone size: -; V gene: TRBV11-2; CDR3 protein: CASSLTGRSDEQFF; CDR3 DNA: TGTGCCAGCAGCTTAACGGGTCGGAGCGATGAGCAGTTCTTC
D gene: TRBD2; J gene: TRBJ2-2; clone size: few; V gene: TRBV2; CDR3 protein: CASSEFRAGGAGELFF; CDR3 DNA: TGTGCCAGCAGTGAATTTAGGGCGGGAGGGGCCGGGGAGCTGTTTTTT
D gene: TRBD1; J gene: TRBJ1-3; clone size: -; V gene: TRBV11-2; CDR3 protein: CASSLWDRSYGNTIYF; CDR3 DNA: TGTGCCAGCAGCCTCTGGGACAGATCATACGGAAACACCATATATTTT
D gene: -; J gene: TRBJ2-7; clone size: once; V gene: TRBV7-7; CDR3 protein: CASSNNVDNRDEQYF; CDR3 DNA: TGTGCTAGCAGCAACAACGTGGACAACCGGGACGAGCAGTACTTC
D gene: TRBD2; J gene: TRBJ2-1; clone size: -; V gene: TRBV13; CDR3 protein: CASSKKTSGRKYEQFF; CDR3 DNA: TGTGCCAGCAGCAAGAAGACTAGCGGGAGAAAGTATGAGCAGTTCTTC
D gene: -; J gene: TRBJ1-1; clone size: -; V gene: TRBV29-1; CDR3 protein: CSVLTTGIEAFF; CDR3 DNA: TGCAGCGTTCTAACAACCGGGATCGAAGCTTTCTTT
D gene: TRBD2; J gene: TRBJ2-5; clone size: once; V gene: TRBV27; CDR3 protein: CASSPGLAGETQYF; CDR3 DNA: TGTGCCAGCAGTCCGGGACTAGCGGGAGAGACCCAGTACTTC
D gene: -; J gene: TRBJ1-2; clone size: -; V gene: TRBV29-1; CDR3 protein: CSVEFLDSVDGYTF; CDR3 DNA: TGCAGCGTTGAATTCCTCGACAGCGTTGATGGCTACACCTTC
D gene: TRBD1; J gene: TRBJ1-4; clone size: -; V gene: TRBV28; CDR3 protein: CATHQTGKTTNEKLFF; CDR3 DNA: TGTGCCACCCATCAGACAGGGAAAACAACTAATGAAAAACTGTTTTTT
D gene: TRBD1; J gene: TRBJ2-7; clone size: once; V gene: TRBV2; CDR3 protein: CASSVETGTYEQYF; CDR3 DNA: TGTGCCAGCAGTGTCGAGACAGGGACCTACGAGCAGTACTTC
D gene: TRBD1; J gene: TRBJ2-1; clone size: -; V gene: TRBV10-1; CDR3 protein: CASSEPPGTGGRPEQFF; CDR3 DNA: TGCGCCAGCAGTGAGCCCCCCGGGACAGGGGGCCGGCCGGAGCAGTTCTTC
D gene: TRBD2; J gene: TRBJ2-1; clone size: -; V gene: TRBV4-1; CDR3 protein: CASSQGQRERNEQFF; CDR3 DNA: TGCGCCAGCAGCCAAGGCCAGCGGGAGAGGAATGAGCAGTTCTTC
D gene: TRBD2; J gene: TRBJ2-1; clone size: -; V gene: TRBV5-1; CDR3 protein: CASSLEVSGGASYNEQFF; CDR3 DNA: TGCGCCAGCAGCTTGGAGGTTAGCGGGGGGGCCAGCTACAATGAGCAGTTCTTC
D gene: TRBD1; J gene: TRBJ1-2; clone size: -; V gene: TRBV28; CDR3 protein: CASSFHGTGDSF; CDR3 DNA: TGTGCCAGCAGTTTCCATGGGACAGGAGACAGTTTC
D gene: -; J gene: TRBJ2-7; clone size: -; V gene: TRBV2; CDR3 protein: CASSEHAARQRQYF; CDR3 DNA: TGTGCCAGCAGTGAACACGCTGCCCGACAGCGGCAGTACTTC
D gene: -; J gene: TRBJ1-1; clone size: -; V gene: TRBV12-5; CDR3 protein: CASGPPSAGKATEAFF; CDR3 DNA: TGTGCTAGTGGTCCCCCAAGTGCGGGGAAAGCCACTGAAGCTTTCTTT
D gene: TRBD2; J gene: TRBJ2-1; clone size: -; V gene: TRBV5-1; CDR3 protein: CASSVAGTSGISEQFF; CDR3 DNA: TGCGCCAGCAGCGTCGCCGGGACTAGCGGGATCAGTGAGCAGTTCTTC
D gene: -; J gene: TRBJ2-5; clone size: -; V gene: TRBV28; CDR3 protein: CATETGSETGRPETQYF; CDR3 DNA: TGTGCCACCGAAACTGGATCCGAGACAGGTCGTCCGGAGACCCAGTACTTC
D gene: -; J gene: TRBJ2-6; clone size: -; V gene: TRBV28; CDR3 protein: CASKYQGSGANVLTF; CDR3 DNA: TGTGCCAGCAAATACCAGGGTTCTGGGGCCAACGTCCTGACTTTC
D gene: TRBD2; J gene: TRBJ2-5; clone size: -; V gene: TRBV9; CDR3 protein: CASSVDSGRGETQYF; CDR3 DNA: TGTGCCAGCAGCGTAGATAGCGGGAGGGGAGAGACCCAGTACTTC
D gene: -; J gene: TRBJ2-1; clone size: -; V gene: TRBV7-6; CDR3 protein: CASGGGPYNEQFF; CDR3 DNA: TGTGCCAGCGGCGGGGGCCCCTACAATGAGCAGTTCTTC
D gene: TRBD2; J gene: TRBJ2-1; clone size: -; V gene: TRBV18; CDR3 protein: CASSQGLAGDNEQFF; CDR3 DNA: TGTGCCAGCTCGCAGGGACTAGCGGGAGACAATGAGCAGTTCTTC
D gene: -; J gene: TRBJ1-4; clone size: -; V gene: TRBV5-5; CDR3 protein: CASSPDWPGEDEKLFF; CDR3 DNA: TGTGCCAGCAGCCCGGACTGGCCAGGGGAAGATGAAAAACTGTTTTTT
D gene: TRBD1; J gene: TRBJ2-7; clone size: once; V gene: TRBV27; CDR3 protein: CASSPGTAYEQYF; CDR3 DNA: TGTGCCAGCAGTCCCGGGACAGCTTACGAGCAGTACTTC
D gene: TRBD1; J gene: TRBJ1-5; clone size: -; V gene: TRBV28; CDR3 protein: CASTRPGQGFYSNQPQHF; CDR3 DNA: TGTGCCAGCACCCGTCCGGGACAGGGCTTTTATAGCAATCAGCCCCAGCATTTT
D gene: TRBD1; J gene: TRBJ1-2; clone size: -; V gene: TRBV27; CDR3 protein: CASSFGTGGGYGYTF; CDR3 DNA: TGTGCCAGCAGTTTTGGGACAGGGGGAGGATATGGCTACACCTTC
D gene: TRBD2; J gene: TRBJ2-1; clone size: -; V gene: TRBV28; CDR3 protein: CASSSHPGGLAGIEQFF; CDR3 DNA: TGTGCCAGCAGTTCCCACCCGGGGGGACTAGCGGGGATTGAGCAGTTCTTC
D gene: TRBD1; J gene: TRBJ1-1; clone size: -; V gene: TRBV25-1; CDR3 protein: CASSSPTGGGEAFF; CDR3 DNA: TGTGCCAGCAGTAGTCCAACAGGGGGCGGTGAAGCTTTCTTT
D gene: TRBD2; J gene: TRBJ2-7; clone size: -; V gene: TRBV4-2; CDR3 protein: CASSQDSGAPYEQYF; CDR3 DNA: TGTGCCAGCAGCCAGGATAGCGGGGCTCCCTACGAGCAGTACTTC
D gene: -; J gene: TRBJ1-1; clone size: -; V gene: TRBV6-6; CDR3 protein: CASSHEQRVEAFF; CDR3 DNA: TGTGCCAGCAGTCACGAACAGAGGGTGGAAGCTTTCTTT
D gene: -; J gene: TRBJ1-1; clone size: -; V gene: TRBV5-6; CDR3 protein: CASSLERGNTEAFF; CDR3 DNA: TGTGCCAGCAGCTTGGAAAGGGGGAACACTGAAGCTTTCTTT
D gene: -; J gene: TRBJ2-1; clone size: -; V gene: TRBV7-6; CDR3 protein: CASGQGTYNEQFF; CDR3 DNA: TGTGCCAGCGGGCAGGGAACCTACAATGAGCAGTTCTTC
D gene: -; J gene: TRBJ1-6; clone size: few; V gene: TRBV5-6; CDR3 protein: CASSVGTYNNSPLHF; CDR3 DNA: TGTGCCAGCAGCGTCGGGACATATAATAATTCACCCCTCCACTTT
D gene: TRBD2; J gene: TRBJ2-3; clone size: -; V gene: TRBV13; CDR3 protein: CASSLGAGGPPDTQYF; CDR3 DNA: TGTGCCAGCAGCTTAGGAGCGGGAGGGCCCCCAGATACGCAGTATTTT
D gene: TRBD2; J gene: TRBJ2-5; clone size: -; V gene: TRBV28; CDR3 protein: CASSPRQGEIPGLAGGGQETQYF; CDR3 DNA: TGTGCCAGCAGTCCGCGCCAGGGTGAAATACCGGGACTAGCGGGAGGAGGGCAAGAGACCCAGTACTTC
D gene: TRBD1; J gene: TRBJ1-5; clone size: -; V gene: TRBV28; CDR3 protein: CASSFFWDRGLGQPQHF; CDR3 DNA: TGTGCCAGCAGTTTTTTTTGGGACAGGGGGCTTGGTCAGCCCCAGCATTTT
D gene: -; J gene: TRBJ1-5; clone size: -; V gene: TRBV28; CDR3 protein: CASSIRLGRGRRGQPQHF; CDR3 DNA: TGTGCCAGCAGTATACGACTCGGCCGAGGGAGACGCGGACAGCCCCAGCATTTT
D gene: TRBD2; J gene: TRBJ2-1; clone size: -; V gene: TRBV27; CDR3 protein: CASSSMTSGGAEQFF; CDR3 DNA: TGTGCCAGCAGTTCGATGACTAGCGGGGGGGCTGAGCAGTTCTTC
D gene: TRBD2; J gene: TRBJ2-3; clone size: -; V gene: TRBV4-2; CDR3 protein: CASSQENSGGLADTQYF; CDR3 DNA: TGTGCCAGCAGCCAAGAGAATAGCGGGGGGTTGGCAGATACGCAGTATTTT
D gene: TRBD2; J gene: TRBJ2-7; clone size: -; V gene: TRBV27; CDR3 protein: CASSSGLAGAGEQYF; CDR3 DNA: TGTGCCAGCAGTTCTGGACTAGCGGGGGCGGGGGAGCAGTACTTC
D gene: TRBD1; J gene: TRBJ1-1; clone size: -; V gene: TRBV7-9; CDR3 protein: CASSLWGGTGGKNTEAFF; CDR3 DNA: TGTGCCAGCAGCTTATGGGGAGGGACAGGGGGAAAGAACACTGAAGCTTTCTTT
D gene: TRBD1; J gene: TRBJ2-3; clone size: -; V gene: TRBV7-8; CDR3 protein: CASSLEGQFTDTQYF; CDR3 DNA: TGTGCCAGCAGCTTAGAGGGACAGTTCACAGATACGCAGTATTTT
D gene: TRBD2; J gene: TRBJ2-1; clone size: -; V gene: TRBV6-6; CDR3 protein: CASSKLAGVWHEQFF; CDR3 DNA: TGTGCCAGCAGCAAACTAGCGGGAGTCTGGCATGAGCAGTTCTTC
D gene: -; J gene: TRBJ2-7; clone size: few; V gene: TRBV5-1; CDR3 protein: CASSFNRADLRGEQYF; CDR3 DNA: TGCGCCAGCAGCTTCAACAGGGCTGATTTGCGTGGCGAGCAGTACTTC
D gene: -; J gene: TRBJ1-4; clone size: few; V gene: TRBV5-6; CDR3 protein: CASSLSRTGTNEKLFF; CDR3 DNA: TGTGCCAGCAGCTTGAGCAGGACTGGAACTAATGAAAAACTGTTTTTT
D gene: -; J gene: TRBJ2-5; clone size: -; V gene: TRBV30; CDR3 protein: CAWSVRPLRRVQETQYF; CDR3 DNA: TGTGCCTGGAGTGTACGTCCCCTTAGGCGGGTTCAAGAGACCCAGTACTTC